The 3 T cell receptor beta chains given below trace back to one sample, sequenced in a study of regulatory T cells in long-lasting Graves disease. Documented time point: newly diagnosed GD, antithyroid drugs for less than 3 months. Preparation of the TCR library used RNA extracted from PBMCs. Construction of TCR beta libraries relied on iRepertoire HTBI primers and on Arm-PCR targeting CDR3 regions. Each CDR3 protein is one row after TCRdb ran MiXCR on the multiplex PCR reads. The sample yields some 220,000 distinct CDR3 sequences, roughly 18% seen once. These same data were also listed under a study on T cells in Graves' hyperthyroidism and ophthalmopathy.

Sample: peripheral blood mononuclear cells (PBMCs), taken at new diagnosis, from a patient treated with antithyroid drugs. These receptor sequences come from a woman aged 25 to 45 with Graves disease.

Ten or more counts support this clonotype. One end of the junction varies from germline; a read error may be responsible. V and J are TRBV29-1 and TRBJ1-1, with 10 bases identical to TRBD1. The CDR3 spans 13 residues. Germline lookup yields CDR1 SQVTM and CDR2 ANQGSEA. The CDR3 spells CSADRGLGTEVFF. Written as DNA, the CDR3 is TGCAGCGCTGACAGGGGGCTTGGCACTGAAGTTTTCTTT.

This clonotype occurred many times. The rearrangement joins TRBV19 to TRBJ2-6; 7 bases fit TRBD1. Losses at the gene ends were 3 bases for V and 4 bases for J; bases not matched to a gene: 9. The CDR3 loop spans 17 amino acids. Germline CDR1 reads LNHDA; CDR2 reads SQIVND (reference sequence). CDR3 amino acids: CASSMNNRGAGANVLTF. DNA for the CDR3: TGTGCCAGTAGTATGAATAACAGGGGCGCCGGGGCCAACGTCCTGACTTTC. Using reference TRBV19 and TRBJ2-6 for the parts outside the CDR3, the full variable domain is DGGITQSPKYLFRKEGQNVTLSCEQNLNHDAMYWYRQDPGQGLRLIYYSQIVNDFQKGDIAEGYSVSREKKESFPLTVTSAQKNPTAFYLCASSMNNRGAGANVLTFGAGSRLTVL.

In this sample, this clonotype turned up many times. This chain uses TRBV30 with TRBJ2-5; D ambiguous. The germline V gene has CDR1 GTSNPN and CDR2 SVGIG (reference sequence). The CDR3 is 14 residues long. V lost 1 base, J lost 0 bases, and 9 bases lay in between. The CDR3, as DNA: TGTGCCTGGAGTGGTGGAGAGTACCAAGAGACCCAGTACTTC. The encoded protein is CAWSGGEYQETQYF.